These 27 T cell receptor beta chains were all obtained from the same sample, sequenced in a study of blood T cell repertoires in COVID-19. This table comes from immunoSEQ multiplex PCR, and its TCRdb copy is limited to in-frame clones, with some not included. The repertoire holds roughly 86,000 clones, with roughly nine tenths as singletons. The sample taken for sequencing was peripheral blood. The receptors derive from a man aged 50 to 60 with active or convalescent COVID-19.

The chain couples TRBV12-5 to TRBJ2-1, with a possible D match to TRBD2 (7 bases). This CDR3 comprises 14 residues. The ends were cut back, 6 bases at V and 6 bases at J, with 15 bases in the middle. Per germline, CDR1 LGHNT and CDR2 FRNRAP. CDR3 nucleotide sequence: TGTGCTAGTGGACGGGGGGCGCTTATCAATGAGCAGTTCTTC. The encoded protein is CASGRGALINEQFF.

CDR3 protein: CASSPTTGVGPKNIQYF. In nucleotides, the CDR3 is TGTGCCAGCTCACCAACGACAGGAGTTGGGCCCAAAAACATTCAGTACTTC. V is TRBV18 and J is TRBJ2-4; D possibly corresponds to TRBD1 (6 bases). Germline V CDR1 and CDR2: KGHSH, LQKENI. V was trimmed by 2 bases and J by 2 bases, leaving 16 bases between them. The CDR3 contains 17 residues.

J is TRBJ1-5 and V is TRBV3-1 (or the pseudogene TRBV3-2), with 8 bases matching TRBD1. CDR1 is LGHDT and CDR2 is YNNKEL in the germline V gene (reference sequence). The V and J ends lost 4 bases and 7 bases, in that order; junction bases with no gene match: 6. This CDR3 has 14 residues. The DNA for the CDR3 is TGTGCCAGCAGCCTTCAGGGGGCTATGCAGCCCCAGCATTTT. As protein: CASSLQGAMQPQHF.

CDR3 sequence (DNA): TGTGCCAGCAGTTTTGGGGGAGGAGGCAATCAGCCCCAGCATTTT. It translates to CASSFGGGGNQPQHF. The chain is built from TRBV28 and TRBJ1-5; D is possibly TRBD1 (5 bases). Trimming took off 3 bases at V and 2 bases at J, with 11 bases between the two ends. The CDR3 consists of 15 residues. The germline V gene encodes CDR1 MDHEN and CDR2 SYDVKM.

The chain combines TRBV10-3 with TRBJ2-3, with 10 bases lining up with TRBD2. V gave up 4 bases and J gave up 5 bases; unmatched junction bases: 3. The CDR3 is 14 residues long. Germline V CDR1 and CDR2: ENHRY, SYGVKD. The CDR3 DNA sequence: TGTGCCATCAGTGCTAGCGGGGGAAGAGATACGCAGTATTTT. Amino acids: CAISASGGRDTQYF.

This sequence joins TRBV11-2 and TRBJ2-3; no firm D call. This CDR3 is 16 amino acids long. Germline V gene sequence: CDR1 SGHAT, CDR2 FQNNGV. The germline V and J ends were trimmed by 7 bases and 2 bases, with 19 bases remaining between them. CDR3 DNA: TGTGCCAGCACTGAGTCCGTTGCTCTTCTCACAGATACGCAGTATTTT. This gives the protein CASTESVALLTDTQYF.

The chain uses TRBV5-1 and TRBJ2-3; 7 bases match TRBD1. This CDR3 has 15 amino acids. J gave up 2 bases and V 0 bases, and 3 bases lay outside the gene matches. Germline loops: CDR1 SGHRS, CDR2 YFSETQ. As DNA, the CDR3 is TGCGCCAGCAGCTTGGCCGGACAGGTCACAGATACGCAGTATTTT. This translates into CASSLAGQVTDTQYF.

The chain combines TRBV19 with TRBJ2-1; the match to TRBD1 covers 7 bases. There are 17 residues in the CDR3. CDR1 is LNHDA, CDR2 SQIVND, per germline (reference sequence). Germline trimming cut 5 bases from V and 5 bases from J; bases unmatched to any gene: 15. CDR3: CASSDILRGQGDNEQFF. CDR3 nucleotide sequence: TGTGCCAGTAGTGATATACTAAGGGGGCAGGGGGACAATGAGCAGTTCTTC.

In the case of this clone: Because the CDR3's place on the DNA is in doubt, the DNA is left out and the CDR3 is given as listed by TCRdb. The chain couples TRBV12-2 to TRBJ1-3. TRBV12-2 is noted as a pseudogene. The CDR3 is 17 amino acids long, termini counted. CDR3: CASRYYPGWAWGNTIYF.

V usage is TRBV6-5 and J usage is TRBJ2-3; 9 bases match TRBD1. V shed 7 bases, J shed 5 bases, and the junction held 4 bases outside the gene matches. Germline CDR1 and CDR2: MNHEY and SVGAGI. The CDR3 runs 13 residues. CDR3 amino acids: CASKQGAKDTQYF. CDR3 DNA sequence: TGTGCCAGCAAACAGGGGGCGAAAGATACGCAGTATTTT.

The rearrangement uses TRBV30 and TRBJ2-5, with TRBD1 matching over 12 bases. V shed 1 base and J 5 bases; nucleotides not matched to a gene: 5. The length of the CDR3 is 15 residues. The germline V gene encodes CDR1 GTSNPN and CDR2 SVGIG (reference sequence). The CDR3 here is CAWSEVGTGGETQYF. CDR3 sequence (DNA): TGTGCCTGGAGTGAGGTCGGGACAGGGGGCGAGACCCAGTACTTC. The full variable domain, with the rest looked up from reference TRBV30 and TRBJ2-5, is SQTIHQWPATLVQPVGSPLSLECTVEGTSNPNLYWYRQAAGRGLQLLFYSVGIGQISSEVPQNLSASRPQDRQFILSSKKLLLSDSGFYLCAWSEVGTGGETQYFGPGTRLLVL.

The rearrangement links TRBV29-1 to TRBJ2-5; tentatively, D is TRBD1 (6 bases). This CDR3 spans 14 amino acids. V was trimmed by 2 bases and J by 2 bases, leaving 12 bases between them. CDR1 SQVTM and CDR2 ANQGSEA come from the germline V gene. CDR3: CSVELGGRQETQYF. Here the CDR3 DNA reads TGCAGCGTTGAATTAGGGGGACGGCAAGAGACCCAGTACTTC.

The CDR3 sequence is CAIKSPGTGGTEAFF. CDR3 coding DNA: TGTGCCATCAAAAGCCCCGGGACAGGGGGCACTGAAGCTTTCTTT. The chain uses TRBV10-3 and TRBJ1-1; 11 positions match TRBD1. V lost 7 bases, J lost 4 bases, and 8 bases stayed unmatched. Per germline, CDR1 ENHRY and CDR2 SYGVKD. The CDR3 extends over 15 amino acids.

This sequence joins TRBV21-1 and TRBJ1-4; no check of the table's D call, TRBD1, against the DNA was made. TRBV21-1 is labeled a pseudogene. The CDR3 is made up of 17 amino acids. In nucleotides, the CDR3 is TGTGCCAGCAGCACAGGGGGCCGGGTCGCAACTAATGAAAAACTGTTTTTT. This encodes CASSTGGRVATNEKLFF.

The V call is TRBV7-9, the J call TRBJ1-2, with D perhaps TRBD1 (5 bases). Germline V gene data show CDR1 as SEHNR and CDR2 as FQNEAQ (reference sequence). Trimming removed 1 base from V and 3 bases from J, with 15 bases in between. This CDR3 has 16 amino acids. CDR3 DNA sequence: TGTGCCAGCAGCTTAGATCAGGGCTGGGATGACTATGGCTACACCTTC. Its translation is CASSLDQGWDDYGYTF.

The V and J genes are TRBV6-5 and TRBJ1-2; perhaps TRBD1 as D (6 bases). This CDR3 contains 16 residues. Germline V CDR1 and CDR2: MNHEY, SVGAGI. Trimming cost V 0 bases and J 1 base, with 12 bases left between them. CDR3 DNA sequence: TGTGCCAGCAGTTACTCCGTGGGGGCGGATAACTATGGCTACACCTTC. Protein product: CASSYSVGADNYGYTF.

The V call is TRBV5-6, the J call TRBJ1-1; the D is unclear. The CDR3 covers 13 residues. CDR1 SGHDT and CDR2 YYEEEE come from the germline V gene. Trimming shortened V by 0 bases and J by 1 base, and 4 bases separated the two germline ends. CDR3 sequence reads: CASSLDRNTEAFF. CDR3 in DNA: TGTGCCAGCAGCTTGGACAGGAACACTGAAGCTTTCTTT.

The chain is built from TRBV9 and TRBJ2-5; D unresolved. Germline V gives CDR1 SGDLS, CDR2 YYNGEE. Trimming took 0 bases from V and 1 from J, leaving 7 bases between them. CDR3 size: 14 residues. CDR3 residues: CASSVGLLQETQYF. The CDR3 DNA sequence: TGTGCCAGCAGCGTAGGTCTTCTCCAAGAGACCCAGTACTTC.

V gene TRBV3-1 (or the pseudogene TRBV3-2) combines with J gene TRBJ2-1, with D possibly TRBD2 on 7 matching bases. Germline V gives CDR1 LGHDT, CDR2 YNNKEL (reference sequence). Between the trimmed V and J ends, which lost 1 base and 5 bases, there was a span of 9 bases. CDR3 size: 14 residues. CDR3 nucleotides: TGTGCCAGCAGCCAAGTCGGGGGGCACAATGAGCAGTTCTTC. It specifies CASSQVGGHNEQFF.

This clone was found a few times. The chain uses TRBV7-8 and TRBJ1-5; 8 bases match TRBD1. The junction had 4 bases not matched to a gene; V was cut back by 3 bases and J by 6 bases. The CDR3 has 14 residues. Germline V gives CDR1 SGHVS, CDR2 FQNEAQ. DNA for the CDR3: TGTGCCAGCAGCTTGACAGGGGATGGTCAGCCCCAGCATTTT. The encoded protein is CASSLTGDGQPQHF.

The chain joins TRBV6-5 to TRBJ1-3; D ambiguous. This CDR3 has 15 amino acids. CDR1 is MNHEY and CDR2 is SVGAGI in the germline V gene. V dropped 6 bases and J dropped 0 bases, with 12 bases sitting between them. The CDR3 protein is CASSRNRNSGNTIYF. The DNA for the CDR3 is TGTGCCAGCAGCCGAAACAGAAACTCTGGAAACACCATATATTTT.

The chain combines TRBV5-1 with TRBJ1-1; 8 bases agree with TRBD1. The germline V gene has CDR1 SGHRS and CDR2 YFSETQ. Trimming cost V 2 bases and J 4 bases; bases outside gene matches: 4. The length of the CDR3 is 14 residues. This CDR3 reads CASSLQGGSTEAFF. The CDR3 region has the DNA TGCGCCAGCAGCTTACAGGGGGGAAGCACTGAAGCTTTCTTT. Together with reference TRBV5-1 and TRBJ1-1, the CDR3 gives the full variable domain: KAGVTQTPRYLIKTRGQQVTLSCSPISGHRSVSWYQQTPGQGLQFLFEYFSETQRNKGNFPGRFSGRQFSNSRSEMNVSTLELGDSALYLCASSLQGGSTEAFFGQGTRLTVV.

Notes on this clone: The same CDR3 is also encoded by other DNA sequences in this sample. V gene TRBV10-3 combines with J gene TRBJ2-3; a weak D match, TRBD2 (6 bases). The CDR3 runs to 15 residues. Germline V gene lookup returns CDR1 ENHRY and CDR2 SYGVKD. The V gene lost 6 bases and the J gene lost 3 bases, with 16 bases spanning the gap. Written as DNA, the CDR3 is TGTGCCATCAGCGACTCCGGGGGAGCTACAGATACGCAGTATTTT. Its translation: CAISDSGGATDTQYF.

The V and J genes are TRBV6-5 and TRBJ2-1; TRBD2 aligns across 9 bases. Germline V gene data show CDR1 as MNHEY and CDR2 as SVGAGI. The CDR3 covers 13 residues. The ends lost 11 bases at V and 10 bases at J; junction bases unmatched: 12. The CDR3 DNA sequence: TGTGCCTGTCACCGCGGGGGGGCTGGAGAGCAGTTCTTC. Its protein product is CACHRGGAGEQFF.

The chain uses TRBV6-4 and TRBJ2-1; 12 bases line up with TRBD2. The CDR3 length is 12 residues. CDR1 MRHNA and CDR2 SNTAGT come from the germline V gene. V shed 6 bases and J 10 bases; nucleotides not matched to a gene: 1. CDR3 loop: CASRGLAGEQFF. CDR3 in DNA: TGTGCCAGCAGGGGACTAGCGGGCGAGCAGTTCTTC.

The gene calls are TRBV10-3 and TRBJ1-1, with TRBD1 matching over 7 bases. With V trimmed by 6 bases and J by 8 bases, 12 bases remained unmatched. The CDR3 is 14 residues long. Germline-derived CDR1 and CDR2 are ENHRY and SYGVKD. CDR3: CAIRGTAGDLEAFF. The CDR3 region has the DNA TGTGCCATCAGAGGGACAGCCGGGGATTTAGAAGCTTTCTTT.

Points on this clone: Other DNA variants within this sample encode the same CDR3. The gene calls are TRBV5-6 and TRBJ2-7; D remains unclear. CDR3 size: 13 residues. Germline V gives CDR1 SGHDT, CDR2 YYEEEE. V was cut by 0 bases and J by 3 bases, with 7 bases left in between. The chain's CDR3 is CASSLASSYEQYF. CDR3 nucleotide sequence: TGTGCCAGCAGCTTGGCCTCCAGCTACGAGCAGTACTTC.